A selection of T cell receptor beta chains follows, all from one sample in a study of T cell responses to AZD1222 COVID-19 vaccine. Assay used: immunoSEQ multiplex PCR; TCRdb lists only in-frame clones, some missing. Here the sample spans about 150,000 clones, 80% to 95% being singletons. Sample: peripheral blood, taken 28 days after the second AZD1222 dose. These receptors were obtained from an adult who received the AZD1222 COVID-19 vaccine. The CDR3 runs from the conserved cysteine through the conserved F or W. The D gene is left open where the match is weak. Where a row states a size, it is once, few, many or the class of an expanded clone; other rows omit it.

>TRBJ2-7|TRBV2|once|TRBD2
TGTGCCAGCAGTGTAATCCTTGGACTAGCGGGCGTAACGAGCTCCTACGAGCAGTACTTC
CASSVILGLAGVTSSYEQYF
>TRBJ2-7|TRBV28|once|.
TGTGCCAGCTCTTCGGGGGTGTCCTACGAGCAGTACTTC
CASSSGVSYEQYF
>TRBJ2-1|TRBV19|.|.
TGTGCCAGTAGTCCTGACAGGCGCGCCCCCAATGAGCAGTTCTTC
CASSPDRRAPNEQFF
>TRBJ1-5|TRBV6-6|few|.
TGTGCCAGCAGTTACTCCCACAGGGAGAATCAGCCCCAGCATTTT
CASSYSHRENQPQHF
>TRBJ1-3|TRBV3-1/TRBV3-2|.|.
TGTGCCAGCAGCCAATCAGGCTCTGGAAACACCATATATTTT
CASSQSGSGNTIYF
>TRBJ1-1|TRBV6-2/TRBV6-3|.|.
TGTGCCAGCAGTGACTCAAGACGGATGAACACTGAAGCTTTCTTT
CASSDSRRMNTEAFF
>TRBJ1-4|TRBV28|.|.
TGTGCCAGCAGTTCTCCGGCTGTCAGTGAAAAACTGTTTTTT
CASSSPAVSEKLFF
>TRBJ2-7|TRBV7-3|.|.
TGTGCCAGCAGCTTAAGGGCTAGGCGGGAGCAGTACTTC
CASSLRARREQYF
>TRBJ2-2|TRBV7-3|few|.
TGTGCCAGCAGCTTAAGCCGGGATGATTCCGGGGAGCTGTTTTTT
CASSLSRDDSGELFF
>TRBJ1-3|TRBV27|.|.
TGTGCCAGCAGTTTAACGCAAGGGCCCCCTGGAAACACCATATATTTT
CASSLTQGPPGNTIYF
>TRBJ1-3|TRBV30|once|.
TGTGCCTGGAGTTTAGGGAACTCTGGAAACACCATATATTTT
CAWSLGNSGNTIYF
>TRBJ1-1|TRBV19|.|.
TGTGCCAGTAGTATAGTTCCGCTGGGGAACACTGAAGCTTTCTTT
CASSIVPLGNTEAFF
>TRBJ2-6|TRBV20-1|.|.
TGCAGTGCTAGTTCCATGTTGGGAGCTGGGGCCAACGTCCTGACTTTC
CSASSMLGAGANVLTF
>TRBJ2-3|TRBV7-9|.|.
TGTGCCAGCAGCTCTTTAACCGGGACGGCTGTCCCGGGTACGCAGTATTTT
CASSSLTGTAVPGTQYF
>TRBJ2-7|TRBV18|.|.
TGTGCCAGCTCACGAGGTGCGGGAACCTACGAGCAGTACTTC
CASSRGAGTYEQYF
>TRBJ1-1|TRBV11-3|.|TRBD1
TGTGCCAGCAGGTTAGGGACAGGGGATGAAGCTTTCTTT
CASRLGTGDEAFF
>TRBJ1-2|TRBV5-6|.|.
TGTGCCAGCAGCCCCTCGGGGGCGCATGGCTACACCTTC
CASSPSGAHGYTF
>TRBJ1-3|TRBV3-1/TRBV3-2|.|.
TGTGCCAGCAGCCCAATCTTCGGTACGGGAAACACCATATATTTT
CASSPIFGTGNTIYF
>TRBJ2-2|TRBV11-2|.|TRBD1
TGTGCCAGCATCCGCTCCAGGGGGCATCTACCCGGGGAGCTGTTTTTT
CASIRSRGHLPGELFF
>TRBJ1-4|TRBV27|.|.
TGTGCCAGCAGGTCCCTGGTAGGGGGTAATGAAAAACTGTTTTTT
CASRSLVGGNEKLFF
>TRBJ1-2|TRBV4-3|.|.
TGCGCCAGCAGCCAAGGTGAAGGGAGGGGCGGCTACACCTTC
CASSQGEGRGGYTF
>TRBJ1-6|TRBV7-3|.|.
TGTGCCAGCAGCCCCACTTCTACGGGAGTCGGCGATTCACCCCTCCACTTT
CASSPTSTGVGDSPLHF
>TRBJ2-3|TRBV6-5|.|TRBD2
TGTGCCAGCAGTTGGACTAGCGGGGAATGGGATACGCAGTATTTT
CASSWTSGEWDTQYF
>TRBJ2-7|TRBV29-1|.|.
TGCAGCGTTGAAGAGGGAGGGGGGCAGTACGAGCAGTACTTC
CSVEEGGGQYEQYF
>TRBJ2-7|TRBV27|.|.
TGTGCCAGCAGTCCGTCTAGGGGCAGCTTATACGAGCAGTACTTC
CASSPSRGSLYEQYF
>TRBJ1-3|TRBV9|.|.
TGTGCCAGCAGCGTAGATCGCAATTCTGGAAACACCATATATTTT
CASSVDRNSGNTIYF
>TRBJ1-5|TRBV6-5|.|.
TGTGCCAGCAGTTACTCTGGACAGAATAATCAGCCCCAGCATTTT
CASSYSGQNNQPQHF
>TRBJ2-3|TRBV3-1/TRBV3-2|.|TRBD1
TGTGCCAGCAGGGACCGGGACAGGGGCACAGATACGCAGTATTTT
CASRDRDRGTDTQYF
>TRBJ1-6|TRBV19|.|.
TGTGCCAGTAGTATAAGGGGATTAAATTCACCCCTCCACTTT
CASSIRGLNSPLHF
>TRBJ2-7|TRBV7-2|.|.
TGTGCCAGCAGCCCTACAGGAGGACGCACCTACGAGCAGTACTTC
CASSPTGGRTYEQYF
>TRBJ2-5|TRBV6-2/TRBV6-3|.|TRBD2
TGTGCCAGCAGTTACTCGAGTAACGGGGGGAGGACCCAGTACTTC
CASSYSSNGGRTQYF
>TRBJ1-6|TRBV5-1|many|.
TGCGCCAGCAGCCTAACGGGCCAGATCCATAATTCACCCCTCCACTTT
CASSLTGQIHNSPLHF
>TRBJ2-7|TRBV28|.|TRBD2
TGTGCCAGCACTCTCGGGAGGGGAGGCTACGAGCAGTACTTC
CASTLGRGGYEQYF
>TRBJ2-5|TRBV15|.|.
TGTGCCACCAGCACGGGGGTGTCGGAGACCCAGTACTTC
CATSTGVSETQYF
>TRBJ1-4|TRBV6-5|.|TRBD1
TGTGCCAGCAGCCCCGAACGAGGCAGGGGGGTGTTTTTT
CASSPERGRGVFF
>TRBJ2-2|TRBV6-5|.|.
TGTGCCAGCAGTACTACCTTTGTCGCCGGGGAGCTGTTTTTT
CASSTTFVAGELFF
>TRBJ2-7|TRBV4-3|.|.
TGCGCCAGCAGCCAAGATAGTGGGGGAGAGCAGTACTTC
CASSQDSGGEQYF
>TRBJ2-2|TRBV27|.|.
TGTGCCAGCAGTTTATATGCTAGTGCCACCGGGGAGCTGTTTTTT
CASSLYASATGELFF
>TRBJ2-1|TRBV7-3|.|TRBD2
TGTGCCAGCAGCCCCCTAGCGGGAGCCTACAATGAGCAGTTCTTC
CASSPLAGAYNEQFF
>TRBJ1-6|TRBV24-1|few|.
TGTGCCACCAAATTTAGGGACTTCAGATATAATTCACCCCTCCACTTT
CATKFRDFRYNSPLHF
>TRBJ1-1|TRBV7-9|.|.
TGTGCCAGCAGCTTAGGGGCAGGGAACACTGAAGCTTTCTTT
CASSLGAGNTEAFF
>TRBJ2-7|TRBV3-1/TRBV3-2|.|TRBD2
TGTGCCAGCAGCCCCCGGGGAGGGGACTACGAGCAGTACTTC
CASSPRGGDYEQYF
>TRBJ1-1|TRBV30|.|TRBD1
TGTGCCCGAAACTACCGACAGGGTAGGGGGAACACTGAAGCTTTCTTT
CARNYRQGRGNTEAFF
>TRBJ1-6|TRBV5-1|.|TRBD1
TGCGCCAGCAGCTTTCGCCCAGGGACAGGAAATAATTCACCCCTCCACTTT
CASSFRPGTGNNSPLHF
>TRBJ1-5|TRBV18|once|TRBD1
TGTGCCAGCTCGCACCGGACAGGGGAGGATCAGCCCCAGCATTTT
CASSHRTGEDQPQHF
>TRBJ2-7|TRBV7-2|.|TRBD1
TGTGCCAGCAGCTTAGCGAACAGGGGGTACGAGCAGTACTTC
CASSLANRGYEQYF
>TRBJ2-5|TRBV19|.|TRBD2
TGTGCCAGTAGTGTAACTCCACTAGCGGAAGAGACCCAGTACTTC
CASSVTPLAEETQYF
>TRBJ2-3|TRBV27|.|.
TGTGCCAGCAGCCTGGGAGATACGCAGTATTTT
CASSLGDTQYF
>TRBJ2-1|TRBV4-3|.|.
TGCGCCAGCAGCCAAACAGGGAATCCTAAGGGCAATGAGCAGTTCTTC
CASSQTGNPKGNEQFF
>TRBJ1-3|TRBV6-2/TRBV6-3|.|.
TGTGCCAGCAGTTACCTACAGGACCCAAGCTCTGGAAACACCATATATTTT
CASSYLQDPSSGNTIYF
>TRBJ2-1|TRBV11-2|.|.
TGTGCCAGCAGCTTGACCGTCTCTTCCTACAATGAGCAGTTCTTC
CASSLTVSSYNEQFF
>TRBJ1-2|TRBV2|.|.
TGTGCCAGCAGTGGGGCACCGAACAGGAGGGGCTATGGCTACACCTTC
CASSGAPNRRGYGYTF
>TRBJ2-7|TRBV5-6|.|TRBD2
TGTGCCAGCAGCTCCCGTGGAGCGGGAGTTTACGAGCAGTACTTC
CASSSRGAGVYEQYF
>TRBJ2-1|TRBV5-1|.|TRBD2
TGCGCCAGCAGCAAAAATTCAGTAGCGGGAGGGTATAGTGAGCAGTTCTTC
CASSKNSVAGGYSEQFF